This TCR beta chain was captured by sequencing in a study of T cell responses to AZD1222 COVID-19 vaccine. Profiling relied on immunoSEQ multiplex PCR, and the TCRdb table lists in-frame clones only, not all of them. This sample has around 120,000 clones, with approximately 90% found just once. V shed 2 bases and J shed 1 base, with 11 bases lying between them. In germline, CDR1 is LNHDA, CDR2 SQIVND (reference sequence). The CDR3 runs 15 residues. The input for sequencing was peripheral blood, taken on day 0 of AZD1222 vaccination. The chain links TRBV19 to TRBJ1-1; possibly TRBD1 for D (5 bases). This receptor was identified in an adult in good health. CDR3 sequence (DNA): TGTGCCAGTAGTATAATCTGGCAGGGGAACACTGAAGCTTTCTTT. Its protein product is CASSIIWQGNTEAFF.